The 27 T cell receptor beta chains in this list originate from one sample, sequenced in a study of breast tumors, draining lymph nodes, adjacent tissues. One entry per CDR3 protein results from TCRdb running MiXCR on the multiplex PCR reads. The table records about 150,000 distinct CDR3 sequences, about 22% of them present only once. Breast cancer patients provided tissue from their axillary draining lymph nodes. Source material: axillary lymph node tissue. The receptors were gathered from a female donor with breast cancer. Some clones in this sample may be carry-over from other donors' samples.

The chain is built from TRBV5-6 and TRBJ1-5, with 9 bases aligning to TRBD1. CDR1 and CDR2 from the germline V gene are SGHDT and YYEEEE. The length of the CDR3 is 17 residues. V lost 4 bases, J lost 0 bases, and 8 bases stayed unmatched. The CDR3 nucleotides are TGTGCCAGCAGCAACCGTGGACAGGGGACTAGCAATCAGCCCCAGCATTTT. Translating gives CASSNRGQGTSNQPQHF.

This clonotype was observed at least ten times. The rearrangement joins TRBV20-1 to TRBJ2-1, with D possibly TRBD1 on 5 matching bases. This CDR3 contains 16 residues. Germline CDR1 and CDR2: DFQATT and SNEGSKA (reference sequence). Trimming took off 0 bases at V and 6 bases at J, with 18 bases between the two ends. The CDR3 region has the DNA TGCAGTGCTAGAGACATATTAGGGGTACCGAGCAATGAGCAGTTCTTC. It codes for CSARDILGVPSNEQFF.

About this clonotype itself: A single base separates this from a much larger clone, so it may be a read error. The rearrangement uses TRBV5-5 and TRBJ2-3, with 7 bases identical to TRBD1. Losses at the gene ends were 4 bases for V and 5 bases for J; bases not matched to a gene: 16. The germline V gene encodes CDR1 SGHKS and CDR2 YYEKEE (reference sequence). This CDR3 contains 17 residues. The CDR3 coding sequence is TGTGCCAGCAGCCCCGGAGCGGACAGGCAACGCATAGATACGCAGTATTTT. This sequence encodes CASSPGADRQRIDTQYF.

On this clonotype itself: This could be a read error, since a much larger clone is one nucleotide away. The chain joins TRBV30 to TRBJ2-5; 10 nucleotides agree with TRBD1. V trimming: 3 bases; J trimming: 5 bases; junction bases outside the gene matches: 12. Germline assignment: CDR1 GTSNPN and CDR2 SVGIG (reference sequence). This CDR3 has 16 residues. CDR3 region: CAWRVGETGGFETQYF. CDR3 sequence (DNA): TGTGCCTGGAGGGTTGGAGAGACAGGGGGCTTTGAGACCCAGTACTTC.

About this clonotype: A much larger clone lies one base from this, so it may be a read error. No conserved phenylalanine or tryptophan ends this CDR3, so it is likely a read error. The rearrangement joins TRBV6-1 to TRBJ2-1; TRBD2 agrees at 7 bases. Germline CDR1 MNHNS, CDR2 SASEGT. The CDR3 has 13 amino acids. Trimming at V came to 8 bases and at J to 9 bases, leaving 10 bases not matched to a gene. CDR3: CASLGLFFPEQFL. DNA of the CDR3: TGTGCCAGCTTGGGACTATTTTTCCCTGAGCAGTTCCTC.

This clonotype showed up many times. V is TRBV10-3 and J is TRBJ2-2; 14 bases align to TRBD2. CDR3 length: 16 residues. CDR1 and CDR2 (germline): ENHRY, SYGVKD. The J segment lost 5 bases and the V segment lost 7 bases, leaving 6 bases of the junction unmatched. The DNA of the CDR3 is TGTGCCATCAAGGGGACTAGCGGGAGAGGAACCGGGGAGCTGTTTTTT. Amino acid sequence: CAIKGTSGRGTGELFF.

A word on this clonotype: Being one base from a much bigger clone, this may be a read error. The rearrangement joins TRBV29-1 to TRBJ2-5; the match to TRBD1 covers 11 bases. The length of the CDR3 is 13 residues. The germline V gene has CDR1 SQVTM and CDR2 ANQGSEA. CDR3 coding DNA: TGCAGCGCCGGACAGGGGGCCCAAGAGACCCAGCACTTC. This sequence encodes CSAGQGAQETQHF.

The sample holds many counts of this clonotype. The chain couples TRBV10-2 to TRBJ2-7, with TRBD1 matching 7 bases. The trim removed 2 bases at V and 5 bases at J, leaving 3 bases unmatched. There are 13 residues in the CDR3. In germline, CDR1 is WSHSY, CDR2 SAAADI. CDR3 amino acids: CASSEPDRDEQYF. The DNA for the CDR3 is TGCGCCAGCAGTGAGCCAGACAGGGACGAGCAGTACTTC.

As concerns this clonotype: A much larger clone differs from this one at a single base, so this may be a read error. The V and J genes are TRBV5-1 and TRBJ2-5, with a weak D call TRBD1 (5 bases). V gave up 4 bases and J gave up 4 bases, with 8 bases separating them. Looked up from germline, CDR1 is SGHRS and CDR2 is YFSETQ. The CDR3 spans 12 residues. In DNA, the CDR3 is TGCGCCAGCAGCAGGGGCCTAGAGACCCAGTACTTC. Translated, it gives CASSRGLETQYF. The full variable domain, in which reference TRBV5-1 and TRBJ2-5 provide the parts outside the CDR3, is KAGVTQTPRYLIKTRGQQVTLSCSPISGHRSVSWYQQTPGQGLQFLFEYFSETQRNKGNFPGRFSGRQFSNSRSEMNVSTLELGDSALYLCASSRGLETQYFGPGTRLLVL.

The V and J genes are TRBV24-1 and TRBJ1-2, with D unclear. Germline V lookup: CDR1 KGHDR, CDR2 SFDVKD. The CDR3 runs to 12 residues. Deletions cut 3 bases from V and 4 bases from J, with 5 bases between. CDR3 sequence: CATSDGFYGYTF. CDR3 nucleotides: TGTGCCACCAGTGATGGCTTCTATGGCTACACCTTC.

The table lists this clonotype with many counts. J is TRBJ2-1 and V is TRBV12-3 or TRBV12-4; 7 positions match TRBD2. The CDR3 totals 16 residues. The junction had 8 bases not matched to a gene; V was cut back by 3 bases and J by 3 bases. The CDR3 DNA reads TGTGCCAGCAGTTTCCTTGGGGGGAGGGGCTACAATGAGCAGTTCTTC. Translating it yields CASSFLGGRGYNEQFF.

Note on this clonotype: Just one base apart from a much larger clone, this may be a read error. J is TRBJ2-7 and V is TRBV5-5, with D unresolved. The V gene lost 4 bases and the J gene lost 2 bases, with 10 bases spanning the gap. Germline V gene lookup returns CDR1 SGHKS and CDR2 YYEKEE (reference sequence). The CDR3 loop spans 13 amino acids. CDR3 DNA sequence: TGTGCCAGCAGCATGGAGACACCCTACGAGCAGTACTTC. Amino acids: CASSMETPYEQYF.

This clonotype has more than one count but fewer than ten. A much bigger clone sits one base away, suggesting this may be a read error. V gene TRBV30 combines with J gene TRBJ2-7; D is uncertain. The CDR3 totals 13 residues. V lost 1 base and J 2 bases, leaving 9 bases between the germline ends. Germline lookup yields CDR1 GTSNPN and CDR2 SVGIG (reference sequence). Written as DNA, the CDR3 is TGTGCCTGGAGTGCCCACTACACCTACGAGCAGTACTTC. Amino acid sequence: CAWSAHYTYEQYF.

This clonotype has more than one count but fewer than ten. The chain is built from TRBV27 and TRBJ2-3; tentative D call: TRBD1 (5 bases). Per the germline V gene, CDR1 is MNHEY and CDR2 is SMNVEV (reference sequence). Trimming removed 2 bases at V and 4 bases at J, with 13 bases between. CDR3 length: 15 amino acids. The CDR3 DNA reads TGTGCCAGCAGTTTAGACAGCCTGGCTTCAGATACGCAGTATTTT. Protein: CASSLDSLASDTQYF.

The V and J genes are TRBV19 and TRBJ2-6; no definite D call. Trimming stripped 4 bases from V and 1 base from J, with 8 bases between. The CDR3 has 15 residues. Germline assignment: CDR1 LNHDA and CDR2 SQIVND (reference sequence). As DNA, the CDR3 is TGTGCCAGTAGTAGGTTGGGTTCTGGGGCCAACGTCCTGACTTTC. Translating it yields CASSRLGSGANVLTF.

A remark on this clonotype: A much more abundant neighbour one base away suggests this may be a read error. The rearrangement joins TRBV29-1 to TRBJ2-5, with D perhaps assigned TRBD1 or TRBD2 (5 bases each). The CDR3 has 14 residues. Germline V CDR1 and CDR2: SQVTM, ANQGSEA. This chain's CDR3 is CSVEMGDSQGTQYF. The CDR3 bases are TGCAGCGTTGAAATGGGGGATTCCCAAGGGACCCAGTACTTC.

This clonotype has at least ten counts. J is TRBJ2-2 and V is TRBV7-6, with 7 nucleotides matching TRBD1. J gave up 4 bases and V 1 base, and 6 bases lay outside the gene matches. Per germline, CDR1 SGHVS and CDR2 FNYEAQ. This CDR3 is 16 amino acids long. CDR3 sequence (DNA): TGTGCCAGCAGCTTAGAGTCGACAGGGATCACCGGGGAGCTGTTTTTT. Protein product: CASSLESTGITGELFF.

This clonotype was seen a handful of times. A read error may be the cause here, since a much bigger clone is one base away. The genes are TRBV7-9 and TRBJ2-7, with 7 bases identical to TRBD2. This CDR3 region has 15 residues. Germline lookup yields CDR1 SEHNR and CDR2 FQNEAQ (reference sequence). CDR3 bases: TGTGCCGGCAGCCCGACGGGGGGAGCTGCCTACGAGCAGTACTTC. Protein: CAGSPTGGAAYEQYF.

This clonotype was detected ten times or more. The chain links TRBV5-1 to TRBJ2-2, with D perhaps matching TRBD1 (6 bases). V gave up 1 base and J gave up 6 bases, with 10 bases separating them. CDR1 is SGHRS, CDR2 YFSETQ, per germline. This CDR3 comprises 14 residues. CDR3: CASSLTGTAGELFF. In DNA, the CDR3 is TGCGCCAGCAGCTTGACAGGGACCGCCGGGGAGCTGTTTTTT.

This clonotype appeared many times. Here the CDR3 reads CASSLVSPQGAGEQFF. Written as DNA, the CDR3 is TGTGCCAGCAGCTTAGTCTCCCCACAGGGGGCAGGGGAGCAGTTCTTC. This chain uses TRBV7-6 with TRBJ2-1, with 9 bases identical to TRBD1. V shed 1 base, J shed 10 bases, and the junction held 11 bases outside the gene matches. This CDR3 has 16 residues. Germline V gene sequence: CDR1 SGHVS, CDR2 FNYEAQ.

The CDR3 DNA is TGTGCCAGCAGCGACAGGGATGGCAAAAACATTCAGTACTTC. Its translation: CASSDRDGKNIQYF. The J gene is TRBJ2-4, the V gene TRBV6-5; 7 bases align to TRBD1. Germline-derived CDR1 and CDR2 are MNHEY and SVGAGI. V trimming: 6 bases; J trimming: 3 bases; junction bases outside the gene matches: 5. This CDR3 has 14 amino acids.

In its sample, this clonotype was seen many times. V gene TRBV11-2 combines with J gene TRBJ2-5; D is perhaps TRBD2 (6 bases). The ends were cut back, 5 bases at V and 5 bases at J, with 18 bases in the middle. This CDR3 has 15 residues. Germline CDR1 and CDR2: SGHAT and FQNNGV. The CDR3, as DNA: TGTGCCAGCAGCCCCACACCGCGCGGGATTGAGACCCAGTACTTC. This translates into CASSPTPRGIETQYF.

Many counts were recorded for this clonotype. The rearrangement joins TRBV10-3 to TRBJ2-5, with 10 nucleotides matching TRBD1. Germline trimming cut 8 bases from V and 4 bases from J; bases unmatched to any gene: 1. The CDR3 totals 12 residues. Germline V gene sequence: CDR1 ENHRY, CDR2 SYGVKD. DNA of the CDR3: TGTGCCATCGGGACAGGGGCAGAGACCCAGTACTTC. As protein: CAIGTGAETQYF.

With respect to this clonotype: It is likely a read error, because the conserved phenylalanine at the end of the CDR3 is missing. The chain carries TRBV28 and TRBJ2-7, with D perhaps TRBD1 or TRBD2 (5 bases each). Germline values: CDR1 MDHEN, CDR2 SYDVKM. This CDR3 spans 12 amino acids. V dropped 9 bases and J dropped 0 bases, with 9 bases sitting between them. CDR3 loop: CASRDVSYEQYS. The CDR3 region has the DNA TGTGCCAGTAGGGACGTCTCCTACGAGCAGTACTCC.

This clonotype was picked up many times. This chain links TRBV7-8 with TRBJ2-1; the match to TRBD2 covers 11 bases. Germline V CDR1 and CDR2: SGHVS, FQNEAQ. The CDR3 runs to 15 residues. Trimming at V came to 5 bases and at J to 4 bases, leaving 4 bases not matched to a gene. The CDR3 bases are TGTGCCAGCAGCCAACTAGCGGGAGCTTACAATGAGCAGTTCTTC. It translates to CASSQLAGAYNEQFF.

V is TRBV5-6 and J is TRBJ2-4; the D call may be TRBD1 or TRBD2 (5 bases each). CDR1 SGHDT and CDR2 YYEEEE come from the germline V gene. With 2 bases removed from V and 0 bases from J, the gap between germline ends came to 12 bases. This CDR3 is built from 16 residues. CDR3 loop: CASSFTGPIAKNIQYF. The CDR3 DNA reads TGTGCCAGCAGCTTTACGGGGCCCATAGCCAAAAACATTCAGTACTTC.

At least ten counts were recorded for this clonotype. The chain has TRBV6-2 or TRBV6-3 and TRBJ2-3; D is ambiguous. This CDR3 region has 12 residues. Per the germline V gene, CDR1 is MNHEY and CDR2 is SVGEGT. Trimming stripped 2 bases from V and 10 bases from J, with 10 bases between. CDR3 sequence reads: CASSYGARAQYF. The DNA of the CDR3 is TGTGCCAGCAGTTACGGTGCAAGGGCGCAGTATTTT.